The clone carrying this TCR beta chain was seen a handful of times. Its antigen is as yet unknown. The study ran its PCR with 60 Vbeta and 13 Jbeta primers. Measured with immunoSEQ multiplex PCR; TCRdb has only the in-frame clones, and not every one. Of about 160,000 clones listed, roughly 80% were seen once; the top ten hold 0.95% to 1.3%. With V trimmed by 2 bases and J by 4 bases, 3 bases remained unmatched. CDR3 length: 15 amino acids. Germline V gene lookup returns CDR1 WNHNN and CDR2 SYGVQD (reference sequence). These data originate in a study of cytomegalovirus exposure and HLA in healthy donors. Study-wide findings and caveats: Cytomegalovirus status was reportedly diagnosed by the classifier with high specificity and sensitivity. Several of the most significant clusters appeared, in a later analysis, to be linked to common viral pathogens. A few CMV-associated chains proved CMV antigen-specific in vitro. A further, later analysis showed that HLA-associated TCR beta chains (compared with equally common others) were more clonally expanded.

The TCR originated in a man aged 30 to 39 in good health and CMV-seronegative. The source material was PBMCs. The gene calls are TRBV10-1 and TRBJ2-1, with 9 nucleotides matching TRBD2. This CDR3 reads CASSEALAGYNEQFF. CDR3 sequence (DNA): TGCGCCAGCAGTGAGGCGCTAGCGGGGTACAATGAGCAGTTCTTC.